One and the same sample provided the 18 T cell receptor beta chains below, sequenced in a study of HIV-infected children after antiretroviral therapy interruption. RNA-based 3' RACE libraries used unique molecular identifiers. Each CDR3 protein gets one entry after TCRdb re-called the 3' RACE reads with MiXCR. The table lists some 41,000 distinct CDR3 sequences, under 8% of them singletons. Treatment meaning: PENTA 11 planned treatment interruption arm or continuous ART arm. The sequencing used CD45RA+ CD4+ T cells from PBMCs, pooled from several time points, collected from a donor given antiretroviral therapy, either interrupted or continuous. The subset was: naive CD4+ CD45RA+ CD45RO- T cells. The source of these receptors is a pool of human donors with HIV.

This clonotype was seen ten or more times. The chain links TRBV3-1 to TRBJ1-1; 8 bases map to TRBD1. Germline V gene lookup returns CDR1 LGHDT and CDR2 YNNKEL (reference sequence). The CDR3 totals 17 residues. V dropped 2 bases and J dropped 4; count of bases not matched to a gene: 12. The CDR3 region has the DNA TGTGCCAGCAGCCAACTCGCCGGGACAGGCGAGGGCACTGAAGCTTTCTTT. It yields the protein CASSQLAGTGEGTEAFF.

This clonotype was detected a few times. The J gene is TRBJ2-7, the V gene TRBV12-3 or TRBV12-4; D is tentatively TRBD1 or TRBD2 (5 bases each). The CDR3 loop spans 13 amino acids. Trimming removed 1 base from V and 5 bases from J, with 9 bases in between. Here the CDR3 reads CASSLVGTHEQYF. DNA of the CDR3: TGTGCCAGCAGTTTAGTGGGGACCCACGAGCAGTACTTC.

This clonotype was found many times. The chain carries TRBV5-1 and TRBJ1-1, with 8 bases aligning to TRBD1. CDR3 length equals 15 residues. CDR1 is SGHRS and CDR2 is YFSETQ in the germline V gene. The ends lost 4 bases at V and 4 bases at J; junction bases unmatched: 9. The CDR3 DNA is TGCGCCAGCAGCCCTGGACAGGGAGGGAGCACTGAAGCTTTCTTT. Translating gives CASSPGQGGSTEAFF.

This clonotype was picked up a small number of times. One end of the junction fails to match germline, which may point to a read error. The chain joins TRBV19 to TRBJ2-3; 8 nucleotides align to TRBD1. CDR3 length: 15 residues. CDR1 LNHDA and CDR2 SQIVND come from the germline V gene (reference sequence). CDR3 in DNA: TGTGCCAGCAGTATAGCAGGGGGCGATGCAGAAACGCTGTATTTT. Encoded protein: CASSIAGGDAETLYF.

This clonotype has at least ten counts. This chain joins TRBV28 and TRBJ2-1; D remains ambiguous. The V end was cut by 8 bases, the J end by 0 bases, with 11 bases between. Germline V gene sequence: CDR1 MDHEN, CDR2 SYDVKM. This CDR3 is built from 14 residues. The CDR3 region is CASLGGTSYNEQFF. CDR3 nucleotide sequence: TGTGCCAGCTTGGGCGGAACCTCCTACAATGAGCAGTTCTTC.

The gene calls are TRBV7-9 and TRBJ1-6; D is uncertain. CDR1 and CDR2 (germline): SEHNR, FQNEAQ (reference sequence). The CDR3 is 17 amino acids. Trimming removed 5 bases from V and 0 bases from J, with 14 bases in between. The CDR3 sequence: CASSARTLSSYNSPLHF. The CDR3 DNA is TGTGCCAGCAGCGCCAGGACCCTTAGCTCCTATAATTCACCCCTCCACTTT.

The table lists this clonotype with many counts. The gene calls are TRBV6-1 and TRBJ2-7; a possible D gene is TRBD2 (6 bases). CDR1 is MNHNS, CDR2 SASEGT, per germline. V shed 6 bases and J shed 6 bases, with 18 bases lying between them. The CDR3 extends over 14 amino acids. The CDR3 here is CASSQDRGRGEQYF. Here the CDR3 DNA reads TGTGCCAGCAGCCAGGACCGGGGGAGAGGCGAGCAGTACTTC.

This clonotype was detected many times. V usage is TRBV20-1 and J usage is TRBJ2-7; 9 bases align to TRBD2. V trimming: 5 bases; J trimming: 7 bases; junction bases outside the gene matches: 12. The germline V gene has CDR1 DFQATT and CDR2 SNEGSKA (reference sequence). The CDR3 is made up of 14 amino acids. CDR3 in DNA: TGCAGTGCTGGAGCGGGAGGCCCAATCACGGAGCAGTACTTC. It encodes CSAGAGGPITEQYF.

The rearrangement uses TRBV18 and TRBJ2-7; D unresolved. Germline V gene sequence: CDR1 KGHSH, CDR2 LQKENI. The V end lost 3 bases, the J end lost 7 bases, and 16 bases lay between the germline ends. The CDR3 is made up of 14 amino acids. The CDR3 DNA reads TGTGCCAGCTCACCCGGGCCGCAGGAACGAGAGCAGTACTTC. It translates to CASSPGPQEREQYF.

This clonotype was found a few times. CDR3 sequence reads: CASRPTGGHYEQYF. CDR3 in DNA: TGTGCCAGCAGACCGACAGGGGGCCACTACGAGCAGTACTTC. V gene TRBV6-2 or TRBV6-3 combines with J gene TRBJ2-7; TRBD1 aligns across 10 bases. The CDR3 totals 14 residues. With V trimmed by 6 bases and J by 3 bases, 5 bases remained unmatched. Germline values: CDR1 MNHEY, CDR2 SVGEGT.

This clonotype was seen at least ten times. The V call is TRBV6-5, the J call TRBJ2-2, with D maybe TRBD2 (8 bases). The CDR3 length is 14 residues. Germline V gene sequence: CDR1 MNHEY, CDR2 SVGAGI. V was shortened by 7 bases and J by 5 bases, with 14 bases between the two germline ends. The CDR3 coding sequence is TGTGCCAGCAAGGGGGCGGGGGGAACCGGGGAGCTGTTTTTT. Its protein product is CASKGAGGTGELFF.

This clonotype was counted a few times. The genes are TRBV2 and TRBJ2-3, with D perhaps TRBD1 (5 bases). CDR3 length: 15 residues. Trimming took off 7 bases at V and 4 bases at J, with 18 bases between the two ends. Germline V CDR1 and CDR2: SNHLY, FYNNEI. The CDR3 region is CASKAQGTSADTQYF. The CDR3 DNA follows: TGTGCCAGCAAGGCTCAGGGAACTTCCGCAGATACGCAGTATTTT.

The chain has TRBV7-8 and TRBJ2-4; the D is unclear. This CDR3 spans 14 amino acids. Trimming took off 5 bases at V and 2 bases at J, with 10 bases between the two ends. Per the germline V gene, CDR1 is SGHVS and CDR2 is FQNEAQ. The CDR3 bases are TGTGCCAGCAGCCCCATAGTATCCAAAAACATTCAGTACTTC. It codes for CASSPIVSKNIQYF.

In its sample, this clonotype is medium-sized. This sequence joins TRBV10-2 and TRBJ2-1, with unresolved D. The CDR3 sequence is 14 residues long. Germline loops: CDR1 WSHSY, CDR2 SAAADI. V lost 6 bases and J 1 base, leaving 10 bases between the germline ends. The CDR3 region has the DNA TGCGCCAGCAGGCCTTTGGGGTCCTACAATGAGCAGTTCTTC. It codes for CASRPLGSYNEQFF.

This clonotype has ten or more counts. The gene calls are TRBV19 and TRBJ1-4; no reliable D call. The CDR3 has 13 residues. Deletions cut 8 bases from V and 7 bases from J, with 14 bases between. Per the germline V gene, CDR1 is LNHDA and CDR2 is SQIVND (reference sequence). DNA for the CDR3: TGTGCCAGTCGGAAGAACGCAATTGAAAAACTGTTTTTT. This translates into CASRKNAIEKLFF.

This clonotype was counted many times. This chain connects TRBV7-2 to TRBJ2-3, with a weak D call TRBD2 (5 bases). Germline V gene sequence: CDR1 SGHTA, CDR2 FQGNSA. This CDR3 region has 13 residues. V lost 4 bases and J lost 10, with 15 bases in between. CDR3 sequence reads: CASSSPGLEPQYF. The CDR3 DNA reads as TGTGCCAGCAGCTCCCCTGGACTCGAGCCGCAGTATTTT.

This clonotype was seen a handful of times. The V call is TRBV27, the J call TRBJ1-1; D is uncertain. CDR3 length: 13 amino acids. Trimming took off 0 bases at V and 12 bases at J, with 14 bases between the two ends. Per the germline V gene, CDR1 is MNHEY and CDR2 is SMNVEV (reference sequence). CDR3 residues: CASSLSLISQPFF. The DNA of the CDR3 is TGTGCCAGCAGTTTATCACTTATATCCCAACCTTTCTTT.

This clonotype was observed a handful of times. The chain is built from TRBV20-1 and TRBJ2-3; D is unresolved. The CDR3 runs to 12 residues. V lost 5 bases and J 4 bases, leaving 10 bases between the germline ends. In germline, CDR1 is DFQATT, CDR2 SNEGSKA (reference sequence). The CDR3 DNA reads as TGCAGTGCTGGGCGTGGGGCAGATACGCAGTATTTT. It encodes CSAGRGADTQYF.